These T cell receptor beta chains were read from a single sample in a study of long-term antiretroviral therapy in people with HIV. Produced via immunoSEQ multiplex PCR; TCRdb's table is partial and in-frame only. The sample includes about 27,000 clones, roughly 80% of them seen just once. The sequences come from unsorted PBMCs, collected 3 years after starting antiretroviral therapy. The receptors were sampled from a middle-aged man with HIV. CDR3s include the opening cysteine and the closing phenylalanine or tryptophan. The D gene is left open where the match is weak. For some rows the clone size is stated as once, few or many, or as a class when expanded; others skip it.

J gene,clone size,D gene,V gene,CDR3 protein,CDR3 DNA
TRBJ2-7,-,-,TRBV6-1,CASRSASEQYF,TGTGCCAGCAGATCGGCTAGCGAGCAGTACTTC
TRBJ2-7,-,TRBD1,TRBV7-2,CASSRTGPHEQYF,TGTGCCAGCAGCCGGACAGGACCCCACGAGCAGTACTTC
TRBJ1-2,-,-,TRBV7-9,CASSLGQASTLRSITF,TGTGCCAGCAGCTTAGGACAGGCCAGCACCCTTCGTTCGATCACCTTC
TRBJ1-3,-,TRBD1,TRBV6-5,CASRKTGAGNTIYF,TGTGCCAGCAGAAAAACAGGGGCTGGAAACACCATATATTTT
TRBJ2-1,-,TRBD1,TRBV5-5,CASSLRGQDYNEQFF,TGTGCCAGCAGCTTGCGTGGACAGGACTACAATGAGCAGTTCTTC
TRBJ2-7,-,TRBD1,TRBV6-1,CASSGTWDRGGYEQYF,TGTGCCAGCAGTGGGACGTGGGACAGGGGAGGTTACGAGCAGTACTTC
TRBJ2-5,-,TRBD2,TRBV7-9,CASSLSGRGMLETQYF,TGTGCCAGCAGCTTATCGGGGAGGGGAATGTTAGAGACCCAGTACTTC
TRBJ1-2,-,-,TRBV9,CASSVGGGVYYGYTF,TGTGCCAGCAGCGTAGGAGGAGGGGTCTACTATGGCTACACCTTC
TRBJ2-5,once,TRBD2,TRBV9,CASSVAQREGGTQYF,TGTGCCAGCAGCGTAGCTCAGCGGGAGGGTGGGACCCAGTACTTC
TRBJ2-3,once,TRBD2,TRBV5-1,CASSSAGLADTDTQYF,TGCGCCAGCAGCTCCGCCGGACTAGCGGACACAGATACGCAGTATTTT
TRBJ2-1,-,TRBD2,TRBV7-2,CASSSWGLAGLNEQFF,TGTGCCAGCAGCTCCTGGGGACTAGCGGGACTCAATGAGCAGTTCTTC
TRBJ2-1,-,-,TRBV4-3,CASSQDHSNGHNEQFF,TGCGCCAGCAGCCAAGATCATAGCAACGGGCACAATGAGCAGTTCTTC
TRBJ2-2,-,-,TRBV15,CATSREEGGLTGELFF,TGTGCCACCAGCAGAGAAGAGGGGGGGCTCACCGGGGAGCTGTTTTTT
TRBJ1-1,few,TRBD1,TRBV7-3,CASSPTGGRTEAFF,TGTGCCAGCAGCCCGACAGGGGGGAGGACTGAAGCTTTCTTT
TRBJ1-1,once,TRBD1,TRBV6-5,CASSYGDRLNTEAFF,TGTGCCAGCAGTTACGGGGACAGGTTGAACACTGAAGCTTTCTTT
TRBJ2-1,-,TRBD2,TRBV5-1,CASSLGPSGTYNEQFF,TGCGCCAGCAGCTTGGGGCCTAGCGGGACCTACAATGAGCAGTTCTTC
TRBJ2-1,once,TRBD1,TRBV5-1,CASSGTGTVNNEQFF,TGCGCCAGCAGCGGGACCGGGACAGTTAACAATGAGCAGTTCTTC
TRBJ2-7,-,-,TRBV5-8,CASSLVRGKHEQYF,TGTGCCAGCAGCTTGGTACGGGGCAAACACGAGCAGTACTTC
TRBJ2-1,-,TRBD2,TRBV27,CASSRTSGPSSYNEQFF,TGTGCCAGCAGTCGTACTAGCGGACCGAGCTCCTACAATGAGCAGTTCTTC
TRBJ1-1,once,-,TRBV5-6,CASSPGVWTEAFF,TGTGCCAGCAGCCCGGGGGTGTGGACTGAAGCTTTCTTT
TRBJ1-3,-,TRBD1,TRBV9,CASSGQGSGNTIYF,TGTGCCAGCAGCGGACAGGGGTCCGGAAACACCATATATTTT
TRBJ1-1,few,-,TRBV27,CASSQDSLLPNTEAFF,TGTGCCAGCAGTCAGGACAGCTTACTCCCGAACACTGAAGCTTTCTTT
TRBJ2-3,-,TRBD2,TRBV11-3,CASSIGSGSTDTQYF,TGTGCCAGCAGCATCGGTAGCGGGAGCACAGATACGCAGTATTTT
TRBJ2-7,-,-,TRBV19,CASSHGVEQYF,TGTGCCAGTAGCCACGGGGTCGAGCAGTACTTC
TRBJ2-7,-,-,TRBV27,CASSLSGGLYEQYF,TGTGCCAGCAGTTTATCGGGGGGGCTATACGAGCAGTACTTC
TRBJ2-7,-,-,TRBV14,CASSHPGTAEQYF,TGTGCCAGCAGCCACCCTGGGACCGCCGAGCAGTACTTC
TRBJ2-2,-,-,TRBV11-2,CASSLEPGPTARTAGELFF,TGTGCCAGCAGCTTAGAGCCGGGACCCACAGCCCGAACGGCCGGGGAGCTGTTTTTT
TRBJ2-5,-,TRBD2,TRBV13,CASSAAGGTGKTQYF,TGTGCAAGCTCAGCAGCGGGGGGCACGGGAAAGACCCAGTACTTC
TRBJ1-1,-,TRBD1,TRBV5-1,CASSSEQGALNTEAFF,TGCGCCAGCAGCTCAGAACAGGGGGCGCTGAACACTGAAGCTTTCTTT
TRBJ2-7,-,-,TRBV6-5,CASGGRDEQYF,TGTGCCAGCGGGGGGCGTGACGAGCAGTACTTC